A single sample is the source of the 5 T cell receptor beta chains below, sequenced in a study of vaccination and CD4 T cells after COVID-19. For these receptors, no antigen is known. Treatment defined: roughly 10-day PBMC culture with coronavirus spike peptide pools or control peptides (ViraFEST assay). CD4+ T cells that came from the unexposed donor were collected before the COVID-19 pandemic (2011-2018). The assay that was used to sequence DNA from cultured CD4+ T cells was the Oncomine TCR Beta short-read assay. Via MiXCR, TCRdb re-called the PCR reads, giving one row per CDR3 protein. The data show 5,000 to 7,000 distinct CDR3 sequences, with approximately 35% seen just once and about 35% held by the top ten. Source material: CD4+ T cells from blood, cultured in vitro. The receptors were gathered from a human donor in good health.

This clonotype has a handful of counts. V and J are TRBV6-2 or TRBV6-3 and TRBJ1-3; D call uncertain. Trimming shortened V by 4 bases and J by 4 bases, and 14 bases separated the two germline ends. Germline V gene data show CDR1 as MNHEY and CDR2 as SVGEGT. The length of the CDR3 is 15 residues. CDR3 DNA sequence: TGTGCCAGCAGTTTGGACTCCATTGCGGGAAACACCATATATTTT. It specifies CASSLDSIAGNTIYF.

The chain couples TRBV19 to TRBJ1-5; 9 nucleotides align to TRBD1. The CDR3 covers 16 residues. V lost 3 bases to trimming and J lost 4 bases; unmatched junction nucleotides: 7. Germline lookup yields CDR1 LNHDA and CDR2 SQIVND (reference sequence). CDR3: CASSMKQGAWNQPQHF. The CDR3 DNA sequence: TGTGCCAGTAGTATGAAACAGGGGGCCTGGAATCAGCCCCAGCATTTT.

This clonotype has more than one count but fewer than ten. This chain joins TRBV19 and TRBJ1-5, with D tentatively TRBD1 (6 bases). Germline V gene sequence: CDR1 LNHDA, CDR2 SQIVND (reference sequence). This CDR3 contains 16 residues. Between the trimmed V and J ends, which lost 7 bases and 3 bases, there was a span of 19 bases. DNA for the CDR3: TGTGCCAGTACCCGCGGGGGGGCCTTCGACAATCAGCCCCAGCATTTT. Translation gives CASTRGGAFDNQPQHF.

The chain couples TRBV6-2 or TRBV6-3 to TRBJ2-7, with TRBD2 identical over 10 bases. In germline, CDR1 is MNHEY, CDR2 SVGEGT. V was clipped by 6 bases and J by 2 bases; unmatched bases: 7. CDR3 size: 15 residues. The CDR3, as DNA: TGTGCCAGCAGGACACTAGCGGGAAACCCCTACGAGCAGTACTTC. Protein: CASRTLAGNPYEQYF.

This clonotype was observed a handful of times. The gene calls are TRBV2 and TRBJ2-4; maybe TRBD1 (6 bases). This CDR3 comprises 12 residues. Deletions cut 7 bases from V and 12 bases from J, with 16 bases between. The germline V gene has CDR1 SNHLY and CDR2 FYNNEI. CDR3 region: CASKGDPPPQYF. CDR3 bases: TGTGCCAGCAAGGGGGACCCACCTCCTCAGTACTTC.